The following is a TCR beta chain sequence with its context. Clones were read by immunoSEQ multiplex PCR, and TCRdb kept only the in-frame ones, dropping some. The repertoire holds over a million clones, about 96% seen once, with approximately 1.1% in the top ten. Germline CDR1 reads MRHNA; CDR2 reads SNTAGT. Trimming removed 0 bases from V and 6 bases from J, with 9 bases in between. The CDR3 length is 14 residues. This entry comes from a study of shared clonotypes between healthy human individuals. Sequencing input: naive CD4+ T cells sorted from blood. Subset noted: CD45RA+ positively selected. This sequence joins TRBV6-4 and TRBJ1-5; a weak D match, TRBD1 (5 bases). This receptor was taken from a man aged 25 to 45 in good health. The CDR3 nucleotides read TGTGCCAGCAGTGACTCGGGGGGGTCTCAGCCCCAGCATTTT. As protein: CASSDSGGSQPQHF.